Listed below are T cell receptor beta chains from one sample, sequenced in a study of T cell responses to AZD1222 COVID-19 vaccine. Libraries were prepared by immunoSEQ multiplex PCR; TCRdb keeps only in-frame clonotypes and omits some of them. The table has 120,000 to 150,000 clones, 80% to 90% seen once. Sample: peripheral blood, taken on day 0 of AZD1222 vaccination. All receptors derive from an adult in good health. The CDR3 runs from the conserved cysteine through the conserved F or W. A D gene is named only where the DNA matches it firmly. Expanded clones get a size class; other rows say once, few or many, or leave the size out.

j_call clone_size d_call v_call cdr3_nt cdr3_aa
TRBJ1-4 NA NA TRBV7-9 TGTGCCAGCAGCCGTAAGACCCAAGCCGCCCGAAATGAAAAACTGTTTTTT CASSRKTQAARNEKLFF
TRBJ1-6 once NA TRBV27 TGTGCCAGCACAGCGGGGCTATCAAATTCACCCCTCCACTTT CASTAGLSNSPLHF
TRBJ1-3 few NA TRBV6-5 TGTGCCAGCAGTTCGAACAGGAGGGGATCTGGAAACACCATATATTTT CASSSNRRGSGNTIYF
TRBJ2-1 NA NA TRBV27 TGTGCCAGCAGTAAGGGGAGAGGGGGTTTGTCTTATACAATGAAGGAGTTCTTC CASSKGRGGLSYTMKEFF
TRBJ1-1 NA NA TRBV7-3 TGTGCCAGCAGAAGGACTGCTGGCACTGAAGCTTTCTTT CASRRTAGTEAFF
TRBJ1-1 NA NA TRBV30 TGTGCCTGGAGTGGGTCGGCGGCGGCTTTCTTT CAWSGSAAAFF
TRBJ2-7 NA TRBD1 TRBV28 TGTGCCAGCAGTTTATGGGGACAGGGGCGTTACGAGCAGTACTTC CASSLWGQGRYEQYF
TRBJ2-7 NA NA TRBV4-2 TGTGCCAGCAGCCAAGTTCCAGCGCTGTCCTACGAGCAGTACTTC CASSQVPALSYEQYF
TRBJ1-1 once TRBD1 TRBV6-5 TGTGCCAGCAGTTACCGGTACAGGGGGCCTACTGAAGCTTTCTTT CASSYRYRGPTEAFF
TRBJ1-2 NA NA TRBV28 TGTGCCAGCAGCGAATCCAGGGGTGGCTACACCTTC CASSESRGGYTF
TRBJ2-5 NA TRBD1 TRBV6-2/TRBV6-3 TGTGCCAGTAGCACAGGGGGGGAGACCCAGTACTTC CASSTGGETQYF
TRBJ1-2 once TRBD1 TRBV5-1 TGCGCCAGCAGCTTACAGGGGGAGCGCTATGGCTACACCTTC CASSLQGERYGYTF
TRBJ2-1 NA NA TRBV5-4 TGTGCCAGCAGCTCTGGGGGTCAATTATCCTACAATGAGCAGTTCTTC CASSSGGQLSYNEQFF